These T cell receptor beta chains were read from a single sample in a study of blood T cell repertoires in COVID-19. Here immunoSEQ multiplex PCR was the method, and the copy in TCRdb shows in-frame clones only, minus some. Of 110,000 to 150,000 clones in the sample, around 79% are singletons; the top ten hold roughly 8.7%. The sample consisted of peripheral blood. These receptors came from a man between 50 and 59 years old with active or convalescent COVID-19. Both conserved end residues are trimmed from each CDR3. Each record gives: V gene, J gene, CDR3 protein.

>TRBV10-1|TRBJ2-1
ASSEGLAAYNEQF
>TRBV14|TRBJ2-7
ASSQDGTGHPYEQY
>TRBV5-1|TRBJ2-7
ASSLAGGDYEQY
>TRBV28|TRBJ2-7
ASSWTSPYEQY
>TRBV5-1|TRBJ2-5
ASSTGQRETQY
>TRBV6-5|TRBJ2-7
ASSSAAAYEQY
>TRBV2|TRBJ1-6
ASSPDGNTGRSPLH
>TRBV3-1/TRBV3-2|TRBJ1-2
ASSQQGSVYGYT
>TRBV9|TRBJ2-2
ASSVAGGELF
>TRBV29-1|TRBJ2-5
SVARTRDQETQY
>TRBV11-2|TRBJ2-3
ASSSYAEGKDSTDTQY
>TRBV6-5|TRBJ1-5
ASTRTGTMQPQH
>TRBV28|TRBJ2-7
ASVAGGYEQY
>TRBV2|TRBJ2-2
ASSGTRVWDGELF
>TRBV24-1|TRBJ2-7
ATSDAHRYEQY
>TRBV28|TRBJ2-7
ATVDRATYEQY
>TRBV19|TRBJ2-5
ASSMAPRGAQY
>TRBV5-1|TRBJ1-6
ASSLERNENSPLH
>TRBV3-1/TRBV3-2|TRBJ2-7
ASSRPSRGEQY
>TRBV6-6|TRBJ2-6
ASSLLIGGSGANVLT
>TRBV10-3|TRBJ2-1
AISESIYGSNEQF
>TRBV5-1|TRBJ2-7
ASSWGDYEQY
>TRBV9|TRBJ1-2
ASSARQGNYGYT
>TRBV11-1|TRBJ2-7
ASSHRIRQAYEQY
>TRBV14|TRBJ2-2
ASSLIVRGELF
>TRBV21-1|TRBJ2-7
ASSKVPGFRHEQY
>TRBV14|TRBJ1-4
ASSQAQGSEKLF
>TRBV27|TRBJ2-1
ASNDRGTSGLLGYEQF
>TRBV25-1|TRBJ1-3
ASSVSVPSGNTIY
>TRBV27|TRBJ2-3
ASTGGESTDTQY
>TRBV28|TRBJ1-2
ASSLPDRGWGYT